Presented here are 12 T cell receptor beta chains from one specimen sequenced in a study of blood T cell repertoires in COVID-19. Method: immunoSEQ multiplex PCR; TCRdb's copy keeps in-frame clones and lacks some. Here the sample spans over 95,000 clones, approximately 81% being singletons. Sequencing used peripheral blood. Source of these receptors: a man aged 50 or older with acute or convalescent COVID-19.

The chain has TRBV12-2 and TRBJ1-6; no check of the table's D call, TRBD1, against the DNA was made. TRBV12-2 is designated a pseudogene. The CDR3 covers 17 residues. Written as DNA, the CDR3 is TGTGCAAGTCGCATAAGGGACAGGAGCTCCTATAATTCACCCCTCCACTTT. Translated: CASRIRDRSSYNSPLHF.

This clone was found a few times. V usage is TRBV5-1 and J usage is TRBJ2-2, with 10 positions matching TRBD2. The germline V gene has CDR1 SGHRS and CDR2 YFSETQ. The CDR3 has 16 amino acids. J gave up 4 bases and V 0 bases, and 3 bases lay outside the gene matches. For the CDR3, the DNA is TGCGCCAGCAGCTTGGTAGCGGGGGGCGCCACCGGGGAGCTGTTTTTT. It yields the protein CASSLVAGGATGELFF. Full variable domain (missing parts from reference TRBV5-1 and TRBJ2-2): KAGVTQTPRYLIKTRGQQVTLSCSPISGHRSVSWYQQTPGQGLQFLFEYFSETQRNKGNFPGRFSGRQFSNSRSEMNVSTLELGDSALYLCASSLVAGGATGELFFGEGSRLTVL.

This clone was found a few times. The V and J genes are TRBV6-2 or TRBV6-3 and TRBJ2-1; tentative D call: TRBD2 (5 bases). Trimming cost V 6 bases and J 1 base, with 19 bases left between them. The germline gives CDR1 MNHEY, CDR2 SVGEGT. The CDR3 spans 17 residues. CDR3 amino acids: CASSPTRLDPSYNEQFF. CDR3 sequence (DNA): TGTGCCAGCAGCCCTACTAGACTGGATCCTTCCTACAATGAGCAGTTCTTC.

The CDR3: CASSARDTGELFF. For the CDR3, the DNA is TGCGCCAGCAGCGCCCGAGACACCGGGGAGCTGTTTTTT. This chain joins TRBV5-1 and TRBJ2-2; D uncertain. CDR3 length equals 13 residues. Germline V gives CDR1 SGHRS, CDR2 YFSETQ. The V and J ends lost 4 bases and 3 bases respectively, with 7 bases between them.

The V and J genes are TRBV6-5 and TRBJ1-2, with a tentative D call TRBD1 (6 bases). This CDR3 comprises 15 residues. Trimming left V 5 bases short and J 7 bases short, with 20 bases between. Looked up from germline, CDR1 is MNHEY and CDR2 is SVGAGI. The CDR3 DNA is TGTGCCAGCAGTCTCCGGACAGATCCCTCCTCTGGCTACACCTTC. Amino acid sequence: CASSLRTDPSSGYTF.

The CDR3 sequence: CSVARDRGDGYTF. The CDR3 nucleotides read TGCAGCGTCGCAAGGGACAGGGGTGACGGCTACACCTTC. This chain connects TRBV29-1 to TRBJ1-2, with 10 bases matching TRBD1. The CDR3 has 13 amino acids. J gave up 8 bases and V 6 bases, and 9 bases lay outside the gene matches. In germline, CDR1 is SQVTM, CDR2 ANQGSEA.

The rearrangement links TRBV7-9 to TRBJ2-2; 8 bases agree with TRBD1. The length of the CDR3 is 16 residues. Germline CDR1 SEHNR, CDR2 FQNEAQ (reference sequence). The trim removed 6 bases at V and 3 bases at J, leaving 9 bases unmatched. CDR3 nucleotides: TGTGCCAGCAGTCCAGGACAGGGCGAGGACACCGGGGAGCTGTTTTTT. Residues: CASSPGQGEDTGELFF.

The J gene is TRBJ2-2, the V gene TRBV5-1, with TRBD2 identical over 8 bases. V shed 0 bases and J 1 base; nucleotides not matched to a gene: 8. The CDR3 totals 18 residues. The germline CDR1 and CDR2 sequences are SGHRS and YFSETQ. CDR3 bases: TGCGCCAGCAGCTTGGCCCGTTCTGCGGGGGGGAACACCGGGGAGCTGTTTTTT. It is translated as CASSLARSAGGNTGELFF.

The V gene is TRBV10-3, the J gene TRBJ1-2, with D possibly TRBD1 on 5 matching bases. V dropped 0 bases and J dropped 8 bases, with 10 bases sitting between them. The CDR3 spans 13 residues. CDR1 ENHRY and CDR2 SYGVKD come from the germline V gene. In DNA, the CDR3 is TGTGCCATCAGTGAGTCCGGCCAGGGAGGCTACACCTTC. Encoded protein: CAISESGQGGYTF.

This clone is a singleton in its sample. This sequence joins TRBV6-5 and TRBJ1-4, with D perhaps matching TRBD1 (6 bases). CDR3 length equals 12 residues. The V gene lost 8 bases and the J gene lost 8 bases, with 12 bases spanning the gap. Per germline, CDR1 MNHEY and CDR2 SVGAGI. CDR3 coding DNA: TGTGCCAGCCGTACAGGGAGCGAAAAACTGTTTTTT. Protein: CASRTGSEKLFF.

J is TRBJ1-1 and V is TRBV2; TRBD1 is a possible D gene (6 bases). CDR1 SNHLY and CDR2 FYNNEI come from the germline V gene. This CDR3 region has 13 residues. Trimming shortened V by 7 bases and J by 4 bases, and 13 bases separated the two germline ends. The CDR3 sequence: CASTHREGTEAFF. The CDR3 bases are TGTGCCAGCACCCACAGGGAGGGCACTGAAGCTTTCTTT. The entire variable domain, with the rest obtained from reference TRBV2 and TRBJ1-1, is as follows: EPEVTQTPSHQVTQMGQEVILRCVPISNHLYFYWYRQILGQKVEFLVSFYNNEISEKSEIFDDQFSVERPDGSNFTLKIRSTKLEDSAMYFCASTHREGTEAFFGQGTRLTVV.

This clone was seen a single time. This chain joins TRBV4-2 and TRBJ1-5; D is perhaps TRBD1 (6 bases). Germline lookup yields CDR1 LGHNA and CDR2 YNFKEQ. Trimming shortened V by 0 bases and J by 6 bases, and 15 bases separated the two germline ends. This CDR3 is built from 16 residues. The CDR3, as DNA: TGTGCCAGCAGCCAAGATCGTTCAGGGGCAGGTCAGCCCCAGCATTTT. Protein: CASSQDRSGAGQPQHF.